The T cell receptor beta chain described here comes from a study of T cell responses to AZD1222 COVID-19 vaccine. Whole-study findings and limits: Breadth and depth of Spike-specific TCRs rose after two AZD1222 doses. Donors were largely white British and mainly female; clonal diversity was possibly underestimated.

TCRdb keeps only in-frame clones here, not all; method: immunoSEQ multiplex PCR. The sample shows 180,000 or so clones, 94% of them seen only once. Concerning this clone itself: The antigen remains undetermined.

The germline gives CDR1 SNHLY, CDR2 FYNNEI. The CDR3 runs to 16 residues. The trim removed 5 bases at V and 0 bases at J, leaving 1 base unmatched. The sequence was collected from an adult in good health. The gene calls are TRBV2 and TRBJ2-2; 12 bases align to TRBD2. The sequenced sample was peripheral blood, obtained on day 0 of AZD1222 vaccination. CDR3 sequence reads: CASSWTSGTNTGELFF. The CDR3 DNA follows: TGTGCCAGCAGTTGGACTAGCGGGACGAACACCGGGGAGCTGTTTTTT.